This TCR beta chain is drawn from a study of T cell responses to AZD1222 COVID-19 vaccine. Data came from immunoSEQ multiplex PCR; TCRdb stores just in-frame clones and leaves some out. The sample consists of 95,000 to 150,000 clones, less than 90% of them appearing once. The length of the CDR3 is 14 residues. Germline V gene data show CDR1 as SGHTA and CDR2 as FQGNSA. V gave up 3 bases and J gave up 6 bases, with 12 bases separating them. Regarding the study as a whole: Increased Spike-specific TCR breadth and depth were observed after two AZD1222 doses. Clonal diversity may have been underestimated in mostly white British donors.

On this clone: The antigen is undetermined.

The chain uses TRBV7-2 and TRBJ1-5, with D possibly TRBD1 on 5 matching bases. The sample in question was peripheral blood, obtained on day 0 of AZD1222 vaccination. This sequence originates from an adult in good health. In DNA form, the CDR3 reads TGTGCCAGCAGCTTTGGTGGGGGAAGTCAGCCCCAGCATTTT. This sequence encodes CASSFGGGSQPQHF. The full variable domain, in which reference TRBV7-2 and TRBJ1-5 provide the parts outside the CDR3, is GAGVSQSPSNKVTEKGKDVELRCDPISGHTALYWYRQSLGQGLEFLIYFQGNSAPDKSGLPSDRFSAERTGGSVSTLTIQRTQQEDSAVYLCASSFGGGSQPQHFGDGTRLSIL.